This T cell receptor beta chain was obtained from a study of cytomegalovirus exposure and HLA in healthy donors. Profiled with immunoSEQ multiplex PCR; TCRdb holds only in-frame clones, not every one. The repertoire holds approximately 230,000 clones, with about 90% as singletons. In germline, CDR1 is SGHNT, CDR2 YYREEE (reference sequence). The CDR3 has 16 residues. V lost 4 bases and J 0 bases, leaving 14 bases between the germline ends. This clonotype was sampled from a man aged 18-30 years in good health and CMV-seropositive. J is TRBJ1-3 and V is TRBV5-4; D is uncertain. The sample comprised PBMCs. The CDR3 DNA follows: TGTGCCAGCAGCGCGGGTGCGCCTTACTCTGGAAACACCATATATTTT. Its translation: CASSAGAPYSGNTIYF.